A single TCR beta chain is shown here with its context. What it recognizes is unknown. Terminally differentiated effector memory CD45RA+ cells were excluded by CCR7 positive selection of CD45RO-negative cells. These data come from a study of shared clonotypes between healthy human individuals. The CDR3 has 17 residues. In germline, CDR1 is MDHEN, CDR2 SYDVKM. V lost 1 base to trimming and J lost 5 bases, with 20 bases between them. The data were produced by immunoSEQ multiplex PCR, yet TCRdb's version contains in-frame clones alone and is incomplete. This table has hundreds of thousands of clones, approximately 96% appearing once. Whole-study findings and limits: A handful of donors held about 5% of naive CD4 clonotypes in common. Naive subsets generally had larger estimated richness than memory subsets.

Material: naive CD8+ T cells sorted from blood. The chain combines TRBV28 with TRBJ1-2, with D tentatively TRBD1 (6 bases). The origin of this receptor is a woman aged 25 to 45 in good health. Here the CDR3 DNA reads TGTGCCAGCAGTTTATTAATAGGGGGAGGGGTCGGGTATGGCTACACCTTC. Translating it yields CASSLLIGGGVGYGYTF.